The 15 T cell receptor beta chains below come from one sample, sequenced in a study of beta chain features in type 1 diabetes. The isolated RNA, all of it, was reverse transcribed, so expressed TCRB transcripts were what got sequenced. Assay used: immunoSEQ multiplex PCR; TCRdb lists only in-frame clones, some missing. This table holds hundreds of thousands of clones, around 16% found once. The sequenced material came from naive CD4+ T cells from blood. The receptor set was obtained from a man between 18 and 29 years old in good health.

The rearrangement uses TRBV5-6 and TRBJ2-7, with TRBD1 identical over 9 bases. CDR1 and CDR2 (germline): SGHDT, YYEEEE. The CDR3 is made up of 12 amino acids. V lost 3 bases and J lost 12; bases outside the gene matches: 7. CDR3: CASSSGTGRGYF. CDR3 in DNA: TGTGCCAGCAGCTCCGGGACAGGGAGAGGGTACTTC.

The sample holds a few counts of this clone. This sequence joins TRBV9 and TRBJ2-6, with 10 bases matching TRBD1. CDR3 length equals 16 residues. V shed 5 bases and J 0 bases; nucleotides not matched to a gene: 2. Germline loops: CDR1 SGDLS, CDR2 YYNGEE. The DNA for the CDR3 is TGTGCCAGCAGTGGGACAGGGGACTCTGGGGCCAACGTCCTGACTTTC. As protein: CASSGTGDSGANVLTF.

This clone has just a few counts. This sequence joins TRBV5-1 and TRBJ2-2; 7 bases map to TRBD2. The trim removed 0 bases at V and 4 bases at J, leaving 6 bases unmatched. Germline assignment: CDR1 SGHRS and CDR2 YFSETQ. The CDR3 spans 16 residues. The CDR3 nucleotides are TGCGCCAGCAGCTTGGGGGCACGGGAGGCCACCGGGGAGCTGTTTTTT. This translates into CASSLGAREATGELFF. Combining the CDR3 with reference TRBV5-1 and TRBJ2-2 gives the whole variable domain KAGVTQTPRYLIKTRGQQVTLSCSPISGHRSVSWYQQTPGQGLQFLFEYFSETQRNKGNFPGRFSGRQFSNSRSEMNVSTLELGDSALYLCASSLGAREATGELFFGEGSRLTVL.

V usage is TRBV5-4 and J usage is TRBJ2-3; possibly TRBD2 for D (5 bases). The CDR3 contains 13 residues. The V end lost 5 bases, the J end lost 8 bases, and 15 bases lay between the germline ends. CDR1 is SGHNT and CDR2 is YYREEE in the germline V gene (reference sequence). CDR3 amino acids: CASSIDRGVTQYF. The CDR3 DNA sequence: TGTGCCAGCAGTATCGATCGGGGAGTTACGCAGTATTTT.

The chain recombines TRBV5-1 with TRBJ2-7; no reliable D call. Trimming shortened V by 4 bases and J by 5 bases, and 16 bases separated the two germline ends. The CDR3 has 14 amino acids. Germline V gene sequence: CDR1 SGHRS, CDR2 YFSETQ. This CDR3 reads CASSTRTPGHEQYF. Written as DNA, the CDR3 is TGCGCCAGCAGCACCCGGACCCCTGGCCACGAGCAGTACTTC.

This clone was seen a few times. This chain connects TRBV7-2 to TRBJ2-5; a weak D match, TRBD1 (6 bases). Germline V lookup: CDR1 SGHTA, CDR2 FQGNSA. V was clipped by 5 bases and J by 11 bases, with 15 bases between them. The CDR3 covers 12 residues. CDR3 sequence (DNA): TGTGCCAGCAGCCCCCAGGGGCCCGAACAGTACTTC. It specifies CASSPQGPEQYF.

Only a few counts were recorded for this clone. V gene TRBV28 combines with J gene TRBJ2-7; no clear D gene. Trimming removed 4 bases at V and 0 bases at J, with 10 bases between. Looked up from germline, CDR1 is MDHEN and CDR2 is SYDVKM. CDR3 length equals 14 residues. The CDR3 reads CASSSQSSSYEQYF. The DNA of the CDR3 is TGTGCCAGCAGTTCGCAAAGTAGCTCCTACGAGCAGTACTTC. Supplemented by reference TRBV28 and TRBJ2-7, the full variable domain reads DVKVTQSSRYLVKRTGEKVFLECVQDMDHENMFWYRQDPGLGLRLIYFSYDVKMKEKGDIPEGYSVSREKKERFSLILESASTNQTSMYLCASSSQSSSYEQYFGPGTRLTVT.

This clone was detected only a few times. This sequence joins TRBV11-2 and TRBJ2-7, with D maybe TRBD2 (5 bases). The CDR3 covers 15 residues. Germline values: CDR1 SGHAT, CDR2 FQNNGV. Trimming left V 5 bases short and J 5 bases short, with 19 bases between. In DNA form, the CDR3 reads TGTGCCAGCAGCGACCGGGGTCCCACCTTTGACGAGCAGTACTTC. Protein sequence: CASSDRGPTFDEQYF. Filled out from reference TRBV11-2 and TRBJ2-7, the complete variable domain reads EAGVAQSPRYKIIEKRQSVAFWCNPISGHATLYWYQQILGQGPKLLIQFQNNGVVDDSQLPKDRFSAERLKGVDSTLKIQPAKLEDSAVYLCASSDRGPTFDEQYFGPGTRLTVT.

This clone was detected only a few times. The V gene is TRBV7-3, the J gene TRBJ2-1; TRBD1 matches at 7 bases. The germline CDR1 and CDR2 sequences are SGHTA and FQGTGA. The CDR3 sequence is 17 residues long. With 3 bases clipped from V and 8 bases from J, the junction kept 16 bases outside the gene matches. This chain's CDR3 is CASSLQTDRVFQHEQFF. In DNA form, the CDR3 reads TGTGCCAGCAGCTTGCAAACTGACAGGGTATTTCAACATGAGCAGTTCTTC.

This sequence joins TRBV6-6 and TRBJ1-1; TRBD1 matches 9 bases. This CDR3 spans 14 amino acids. Germline V gives CDR1 MNHNY, CDR2 SVGAGI (reference sequence). The V segment lost 6 bases and the J segment 6 bases; nucleotides outside the gene matches: 8. The CDR3 DNA sequence: TGTGCCAGCAGCCTGGGACAGGGATTGGCTGAAGCTTTCTTT. It translates to CASSLGQGLAEAFF.

This clone was seen more than once but under ten times. V usage is TRBV2 and J usage is TRBJ1-2; 7 bases map to TRBD1. The CDR3 runs to 15 residues. From germline, CDR1 is SNHLY and CDR2 FYNNEI. V lost 5 bases and J lost 2; bases outside the gene matches: 8. CDR3 in DNA: TGTGCCAGCAGTCCGGGACAGTCGTCGAACTATGGCTACACCTTC. Its translation: CASSPGQSSNYGYTF.

The chain couples TRBV7-2 to TRBJ2-5; D gene unclear. The CDR3 contains 12 residues. Germline CDR1 SGHTA, CDR2 FQGNSA. Trimming removed 2 bases from V and 10 bases from J, with 11 bases in between. CDR3 residues: CASSLSGSIQYF. The CDR3 nucleotides read TGTGCCAGCAGCTTAAGTGGGTCTATCCAGTACTTC.

The table lists this clone with a few counts. This chain connects TRBV4-3 to TRBJ1-4, with a weak D call TRBD1 (6 bases). Trimming pared 5 bases from V and 7 bases from J, leaving 20 bases between. This CDR3 has 16 amino acids. Per germline, CDR1 LGHNA and CDR2 YSLEER. Here the CDR3 reads CASSSLGRGAGEKLFF. CDR3 sequence (DNA): TGCGCCAGCAGCTCACTCGGCAGGGGCGCGGGTGAAAAACTGTTTTTT.

Only a few counts were recorded for this clone. V usage is TRBV7-9 and J usage is TRBJ2-1, with D tentatively TRBD1 or TRBD2 (5 bases each). The CDR3 spans 12 residues. Trimming shortened V by 5 bases and J by 12 bases, and 14 bases separated the two germline ends. Looked up from germline, CDR1 is SEHNR and CDR2 is FQNEAQ (reference sequence). DNA of the CDR3: TGTGCCAGCAGCCTATCGGGGCGAGGGCAGTTCTTC. Translated: CASSLSGRGQFF.

The gene calls are TRBV11-2 and TRBJ1-1; D unclear. V dropped 5 bases and J dropped 0 bases, with 19 bases sitting between them. Per the germline V gene, CDR1 is SGHAT and CDR2 is FQNNGV. There are 17 residues in the CDR3. In nucleotides, the CDR3 is TGTGCCAGCAGCCCCCAAGGAAGGACGCGTATGAACACTGAAGCTTTCTTT. It is translated as CASSPQGRTRMNTEAFF.